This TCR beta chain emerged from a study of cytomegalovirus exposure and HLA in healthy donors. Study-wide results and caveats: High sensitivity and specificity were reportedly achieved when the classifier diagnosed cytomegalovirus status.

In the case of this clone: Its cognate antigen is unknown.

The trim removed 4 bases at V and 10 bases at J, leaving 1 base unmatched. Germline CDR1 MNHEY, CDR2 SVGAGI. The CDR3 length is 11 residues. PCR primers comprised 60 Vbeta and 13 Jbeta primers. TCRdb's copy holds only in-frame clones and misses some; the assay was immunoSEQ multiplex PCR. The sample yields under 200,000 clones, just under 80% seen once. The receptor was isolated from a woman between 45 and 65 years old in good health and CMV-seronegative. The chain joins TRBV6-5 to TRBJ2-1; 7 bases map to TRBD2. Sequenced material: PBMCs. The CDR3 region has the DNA TGTGCCAGCAGTTTGCGGGAGGAGCAGTTCTTC. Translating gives CASSLREEQFF.